This T cell receptor beta chain derives from a study of cytomegalovirus exposure and HLA in healthy donors. Whole-study findings and limits: Information on immune exposure was restricted to one variable (CMV serostatus).

Deletions cut 5 bases from V and 4 bases from J, with 15 bases between. The germline CDR1 and CDR2 sequences are MNHEY and SVGAGI. The CDR3 totals 15 residues. The count of this clone is one. What it recognizes is unknown. The PCR contained 60 Vbeta and 13 Jbeta primers. Some clones are missing from TCRdb's copy, which holds only in-frame ones; the method was immunoSEQ multiplex PCR. The profile covers roughly 160,000 clones, with 77% appearing a single time and approximately 2.3% taken by the ten largest. Sequenced sample: PBMCs. The chain joins TRBV6-5 to TRBJ2-1, with a possible D match to TRBD2 (7 bases). This receptor was taken from a man in his fifties in good health and CMV-seropositive. The CDR3 sequence is CASSNQGRGYNEQFF. As DNA, the CDR3 is TGTGCCAGCAGTAACCAGGGGAGGGGTTACAATGAGCAGTTCTTC.